The 32 T cell receptor beta chains in this list originate from one sample, sequenced in a study of radiotherapy plus CTLA-4 blockade in lung cancer. Produced via immunoSEQ multiplex PCR; TCRdb's table is partial and in-frame only. The table shows approximately 34,000 clones, with less than 75% occurring only once. The sample in question was peripheral blood, obtained from a patient treated with radiotherapy plus ipilimumab. These TCRs come from a human donor with non-small cell lung cancer who had stable disease on radiotherapy plus ipilimumab.

V and J are TRBV7-2 and TRBJ2-5, with D uncertain. The V gene lost 0 bases and the J gene lost 2 bases, with 10 bases spanning the gap. The CDR3 runs to 15 residues. Germline V gives CDR1 SGHTA, CDR2 FQGNSA. This chain's CDR3 is CASSLASRRQETQYF. In DNA form, the CDR3 reads TGTGCCAGCAGCTTAGCGAGTCGGCGACAAGAGACCCAGTACTTC. Based on the CDR3 plus reference TRBV7-2 and TRBJ2-5, the full variable domain is GAGVSQSPSNKVTEKGKDVELRCDPISGHTALYWYRQSLGQGLEFLIYFQGNSAPDKSGLPSDRFSAERTGGSVSTLTIQRTQQEDSAVYLCASSLASRRQETQYFGPGTRLLVL.

This clone was counted between two and nine times. This sequence joins TRBV5-5 and TRBJ2-4; no reliable D call. CDR3 length: 12 residues. Germline V CDR1 and CDR2: SGHKS, YYEKEE (reference sequence). Deletions cut 2 bases from V and 6 bases from J, with 6 bases between. CDR3 sequence: CASSFPPNIQYF. CDR3 coding DNA: TGTGCCAGCAGCTTCCCCCCAAACATTCAGTACTTC.

This clone is medium-sized. The chain is built from TRBV28 and TRBJ2-1; D remains unclear. CDR3 length: 15 amino acids. With 6 bases removed from V and 8 bases from J, the gap between germline ends came to 20 bases. CDR1 is MDHEN and CDR2 is SYDVKM in the germline V gene. Written as DNA, the CDR3 is TGTGCCAGCAGCCCCACAGAAACCCTGCTCGATGAGCAGTTCTTC. It yields the protein CASSPTETLLDEQFF.

The chain uses TRBV5-4 and TRBJ1-4; D possibly corresponds to TRBD1 (6 bases). Germline loops: CDR1 SGHNT, CDR2 YYREEE (reference sequence). The CDR3 has 15 amino acids. Trimming pared 5 bases from V and 5 bases from J, leaving 16 bases between. The DNA of the CDR3 is TGTGCCAGCAGTCTAAAACGACAGGCCAATGAAAAACTGTTTTTT. It specifies CASSLKRQANEKLFF.

The chain couples TRBV12-5 to TRBJ1-1; D is uncertain. Germline V gene lookup returns CDR1 LGHNT and CDR2 FRNRAP. Trimming took 7 bases from V and 5 from J, leaving 17 bases between them. The length of the CDR3 is 14 residues. The chain's CDR3 is CASDLVASGTEAFF. The DNA for the CDR3 is TGTGCTAGTGATTTAGTTGCATCGGGGACTGAAGCTTTCTTT.

There are a few counts of this clone. The V call is TRBV6-5, the J call TRBJ2-7, with TRBD2 matching over 8 bases. Germline V gene lookup returns CDR1 MNHEY and CDR2 SVGAGI. The CDR3 runs to 15 residues. V was clipped by 0 bases and J by 1 base; unmatched bases: 2. CDR3 DNA: TGTGCCAGCAGTTACTCGCGGGAGGCTTCCTACGAGCAGTACTTC. This translates into CASSYSREASYEQYF.

CDR3 in DNA: TGTGCCAGCACCCTAGTCAGACTAGCCAACTACAATGAGCAGTTCTTC. This sequence encodes CASTLVRLANYNEQFF. The chain has TRBV7-2 and TRBJ2-1, with TRBD2 matching over 7 bases. The CDR3 consists of 16 residues. The germline CDR1 and CDR2 sequences are SGHTA and FQGNSA. Trimming removed 7 bases from V and 3 bases from J; junction bases left unmatched: 12.

The chain recombines TRBV18 with TRBJ2-7; TRBD1 might be the D (5 bases). V was trimmed by 1 base and J by 3 bases, leaving 13 bases between them. CDR1 is KGHSH, CDR2 LQKENI, per germline. CDR3 length: 15 amino acids. CDR3 sequence: CASSPQPIGVYEQYF. The CDR3 nucleotides are TGTGCCAGCTCACCACAACCCATAGGGGTCTACGAGCAGTACTTC. The whole variable domain, filled in from reference TRBV18 and TRBJ2-7, reads NAGVMQNPRHLVRRRGQEARLRCSPMKGHSHVYWYRQLPEEGLKFMVYLQKENIIDESGMPKERFSAEFPKEGPSILRIQQVVRGDSAAYFCASSPQPIGVYEQYFGPGTRLTVT.

V and J are TRBV2 and TRBJ2-7, with a weak D call TRBD2 (5 bases). The CDR3 length is 12 residues. CDR1 and CDR2 from the germline V gene are SNHLY and FYNNEI. V dropped 7 bases and J dropped 8 bases, with 15 bases sitting between them. The CDR3 region has the DNA TGTGCCAGCATCCAGGCCGGGGATCAGCAGTACTTC. Encoded protein: CASIQAGDQQYF.

This clone has just one count. The chain employs TRBV28 and TRBJ2-7; 7 bases are a match to TRBD2. J lost 6 bases, V lost 5 bases, and 13 bases had no gene match. Looked up from germline, CDR1 is MDHEN and CDR2 is SYDVKM. The CDR3 consists of 15 residues. CDR3 protein: CASSRGRELIGEQYF. DNA of the CDR3: TGTGCCAGCAGTCGCGGGCGGGAGTTAATTGGCGAGCAGTACTTC. The variable domain in full, with the rest retrieved from reference TRBV28 and TRBJ2-7, is DVKVTQSSRYLVKRTGEKVFLECVQDMDHENMFWYRQDPGLGLRLIYFSYDVKMKEKGDIPEGYSVSREKKERFSLILESASTNQTSMYLCASSRGRELIGEQYFGPGTRLTVT.

The rearrangement links TRBV19 to TRBJ2-2; possibly TRBD1 for D (6 bases). The CDR3 consists of 17 residues. Per germline, CDR1 LNHDA and CDR2 SQIVND (reference sequence). The V and J ends lost 0 bases and 0 bases respectively, with 11 bases between them. The CDR3 nucleotides read TGTGCCAGTAGTATAGACCACAGGGCATCGAACACCGGGGAGCTGTTTTTT. Translating it yields CASSIDHRASNTGELFF.

About this clone: Other DNA sequences in this specimen translate into the identical CDR3. The chain couples TRBV27 to TRBJ1-2, with D possibly TRBD1 on 5 matching bases. There are 15 residues in the CDR3. Trimming left V 6 bases short and J 2 bases short, with 16 bases between. Germline V lookup: CDR1 MNHEY, CDR2 SMNVEV (reference sequence). The CDR3 sequence: CASSPVGGGNYGYTF. The CDR3, as DNA: TGTGCCAGCAGCCCGGTTGGGGGAGGGAACTATGGCTACACCTTC.

V gene TRBV25-1 combines with J gene TRBJ2-7; possible D gene TRBD2, 6 bases. This CDR3 contains 16 residues. V gave up 3 bases and J gave up 3 bases, with 18 bases separating them. Germline CDR1 is MGHDK and CDR2 is SYGVNS. CDR3 in amino acids: CASSESRGGTFYEQYF. In nucleotides, the CDR3 is TGTGCCAGCAGTGAGTCTCGGGGCGGGACCTTCTACGAGCAGTACTTC.

V usage is TRBV2 and J usage is TRBJ2-7; TRBD2 agrees at 11 bases. Germline CDR1 and CDR2: SNHLY and FYNNEI. The CDR3 is made up of 16 amino acids. V lost 7 bases to trimming and J lost 4 bases; unmatched junction nucleotides: 12. For the CDR3, the DNA is TGTGCCAGCACCGAGGCCACTAGCGGGAGCTTGTACGAGCAGTACTTC. As protein: CASTEATSGSLYEQYF.

The chain links TRBV4-2 to TRBJ2-1, with 10 nucleotides matching TRBD2. There are 15 residues in the CDR3. Germline V CDR1 and CDR2: LGHNA, YNFKEQ. V was pared by 4 bases and J by 6 bases, with 6 bases of the junction left unmatched. CDR3 loop: CASSRGLAIGNEQFF. The CDR3 nucleotides are TGTGCCAGCAGCCGGGGACTAGCGATAGGCAATGAGCAGTTCTTC.

This rearrangement joins TRBV11-3 to TRBJ2-2; 8 nucleotides align to TRBD2. Germline lookup yields CDR1 SGHNT and CDR2 YENEEA. The CDR3 totals 16 residues. J lost 4 bases, V lost 1 base, and 5 bases had no gene match. CDR3 nucleotides: TGTGCCAGCAGCTTAGGACAGCGGGAGCGCACCGGGGAGCTGTTTTTT. Protein product: CASSLGQRERTGELFF.

The chain's CDR3 is CASSLASSYNEQFF. CDR3 bases: TGTGCCAGCAGCTTGGCTAGCTCCTACAATGAGCAGTTCTTC. This chain connects TRBV7-3 to TRBJ2-1; D call uncertain. Trimming pared 3 bases from V and 0 bases from J, leaving 6 bases between. The CDR3 spans 14 residues. Germline V CDR1 and CDR2: SGHTA, FQGTGA.

The chain joins TRBV5-1 to TRBJ2-5, with D perhaps TRBD2 (6 bases). Germline CDR1 reads SGHRS; CDR2 reads YFSETQ. The ends were cut back, 1 base at V and 5 bases at J, with 18 bases in the middle. The CDR3 runs to 16 residues. For the CDR3, the DNA is TGCGCCAGCAGCTTGACGACTAAGGGACTCGGGGAGACCCAGTACTTC. Encoded protein: CASSLTTKGLGETQYF.

The V gene is TRBV7-9, the J gene TRBJ2-2; D is perhaps TRBD1 (6 bases). The germline gives CDR1 SEHNR, CDR2 FQNEAQ (reference sequence). Trimming pared 0 bases from V and 6 bases from J, leaving 8 bases between. The CDR3 consists of 14 residues. In nucleotides, the CDR3 is TGTGCCAGCAGCTTAGCGTCAGGGGCCGGGGAGCTGTTTTTT. Its translation: CASSLASGAGELFF.

V and J are TRBV4-1 and TRBJ2-7; D is undetermined. Trimming took 0 bases from V and 0 from J, leaving 9 bases between them. Per the germline V gene, CDR1 is MGHRA and CDR2 is YSYEKL. CDR3 length: 15 residues. CDR3 amino acids: CASSQEGMYSYEQYF. CDR3 coding DNA: TGCGCCAGCAGCCAAGAGGGGATGTACTCCTACGAGCAGTACTTC.

The rearrangement links TRBV7-9 to TRBJ2-3; 7 positions agree with TRBD2. The CDR3 contains 13 residues. CDR1 and CDR2 from the germline V gene are SEHNR and FQNEAQ (reference sequence). Written as DNA, the CDR3 is TGTGCGAGTTCTCGGGGGGGCACAGATACGCAGTATTTT. Translated, it gives CASSRGGTDTQYF.

This chain uses TRBV6-1 with TRBJ2-7; 7 nucleotides line up with TRBD2. This CDR3 has 14 residues. Germline CDR1 reads MNHNS; CDR2 reads SASEGT. The V and J ends lost 8 bases and 6 bases, in that order; junction bases with no gene match: 13. The CDR3 DNA reads as TGTGCCAGCGCTACTGGTGGCGGGAGAGGCGAGCAGTACTTC. Its translation is CASATGGGRGEQYF.

The chain employs TRBV9 and TRBJ1-2; maybe TRBD1 (6 bases). Trimming took off 0 bases at V and 2 bases at J, with 8 bases between the two ends. CDR3 length: 14 amino acids. Germline values: CDR1 SGDLS, CDR2 YYNGEE. The CDR3 protein is CASSVGQGNYGYTF. The CDR3 DNA reads TGTGCCAGCAGCGTAGGCCAGGGGAACTATGGCTACACCTTC.

This clone occurred once. The chain recombines TRBV27 with TRBJ2-3, with TRBD2 matching over 9 bases. V dropped 3 bases and J dropped 0; count of bases not matched to a gene: 7. The V gene's germline CDR1 is MNHEY and CDR2 SMNVEV (reference sequence). The CDR3 covers 17 residues. Here the CDR3 reads CASSLPPAGGSTDTQYF. The CDR3 DNA reads TGTGCCAGCAGTTTGCCCCCAGCGGGAGGAAGCACAGATACGCAGTATTTT.

Remarks on this clone: The junction does not match germline at one end; this may be a read error. The genes are TRBV7-7 and TRBJ2-3; D is possibly TRBD1 or TRBD2 (7 bases each). The CDR3 runs to 14 residues. Germline values: CDR1 SSHAT, CDR2 FNYEAQ (reference sequence). The CDR3 region has the DNA TGTGCTAGCAGCTTTCTACAGGGGAGGGGTACGCAGTATTTT. Its protein is CASSFLQGRGTQYF.

This clone was observed a single time. The chain has TRBV16 and TRBJ2-7; 8 nucleotides match TRBD1. The CDR3 length is 13 residues. Germline values: CDR1 KGHSY, CDR2 FQNENV. After removal of 3 bases from V and 2 bases from J, the junction contained 0 bases not matched to a gene. CDR3 loop: CASSQDRAYEQYF. CDR3 bases: TGTGCCAGCAGCCAGGACAGGGCCTACGAGCAGTACTTC. Full variable domain (missing parts from reference TRBV16 and TRBJ2-7): GEEVAQTPKHLVRGEGQKAKLYCAPIKGHSYVFWYQQVLKNEFKFLISFQNENVFDETGMPKERFSAKCLPNSPCSLEIQATKLEDSAVYFCASSQDRAYEQYFGPGTRLTVT.

This sequence joins TRBV5-6 and TRBJ2-3; a weak D match, TRBD1 (5 bases). The CDR3 totals 13 residues. CDR1 and CDR2 (germline): SGHDT, YYEEEE. The V end lost 2 bases, the J end lost 1 base, and 5 bases lay between the germline ends. The CDR3 DNA is TGTGCCAGCAGCTTAGGGGGCACAGATACGCAGTATTTT. Translation gives CASSLGGTDTQYF.

V usage is TRBV7-8 and J usage is TRBJ2-1, with 8 positions matching TRBD1. The length of the CDR3 is 16 residues. The germline CDR1 and CDR2 sequences are SGHVS and FQNEAQ. V was pared by 0 bases and J by 9 bases, with 10 bases of the junction left unmatched. DNA for the CDR3: TGTGCCAGCAGCTTAGCGCCAGGGGGCAGGATGGGTGAGCAGTTCTTC. It yields the protein CASSLAPGGRMGEQFF.

This clone was detected only a few times. The V and J genes are TRBV23-1 and TRBJ2-7, with TRBD2 as a possible D gene (5 bases). TRBV23-1 is assigned to the ORF class and has an uncertain function. With 6 bases removed from V and 3 bases from J, the gap between germline ends came to 15 bases. There are 14 residues in the CDR3. The CDR3 region has the DNA TGCGCCAGCAGCCCCGTCGGGAAGGACTACGAGCAGTACTTC. Protein: CASSPVGKDYEQYF.

The rearrangement uses TRBV6-6 and TRBJ2-7, with TRBD2 identical over 8 bases. The CDR3 is 12 residues long. The J segment lost 7 bases and the V segment lost 6 bases, leaving 5 bases of the junction unmatched. The germline CDR1 and CDR2 sequences are MNHNY and SVGAGI (reference sequence). CDR3 in amino acids: CASRETSGEQYF. CDR3 DNA: TGTGCCAGCAGAGAAACTAGCGGTGAGCAGTACTTC.

The chain links TRBV28 to TRBJ2-7, with D perhaps assigned TRBD1 or TRBD2 (6 bases each). CDR3 length: 17 residues. The V end lost 2 bases, the J end lost 0 bases, and 17 bases lay between the germline ends. From germline, CDR1 is MDHEN and CDR2 SYDVKM. In nucleotides, the CDR3 is TGTGCCAGCAGTTTACTTGGAGGGGGGTTTAGCTCCTACGAGCAGTACTTC. Translated: CASSLLGGGFSSYEQYF.

The gene calls are TRBV29-1 and TRBJ1-5; D remains unclear. This CDR3 is built from 12 residues. V shed 4 bases and J shed 2 bases, with 6 bases lying between them. The germline CDR1 and CDR2 sequences are SQVTM and ANQGSEA. The CDR3 loop is CSVGEGNQPQHF. The CDR3 nucleotides read TGCAGCGTTGGGGAGGGCAATCAGCCCCAGCATTTT.